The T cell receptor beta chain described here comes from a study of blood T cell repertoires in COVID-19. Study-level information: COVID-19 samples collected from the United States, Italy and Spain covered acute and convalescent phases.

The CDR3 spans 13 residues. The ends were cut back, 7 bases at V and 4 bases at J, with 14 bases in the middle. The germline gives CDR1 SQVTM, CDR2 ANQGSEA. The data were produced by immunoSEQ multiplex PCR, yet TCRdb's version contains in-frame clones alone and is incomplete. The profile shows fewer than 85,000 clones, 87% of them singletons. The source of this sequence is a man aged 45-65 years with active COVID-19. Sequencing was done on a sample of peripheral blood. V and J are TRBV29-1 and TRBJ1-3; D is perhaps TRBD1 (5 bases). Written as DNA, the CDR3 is TGCAGCGCCAGACGGGGGGACGGAAACACCATATATTTT. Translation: CSARRGDGNTIYF.